This TCR beta chain is drawn from a study of blood T cells in healthy people across ages. Through a sample-barcoded 5' primer and a J-beta primer mix, a second PCR was run for about 6 to 11 cycles. TCRdb redid the calling of the 5' RACE reads with MiXCR, one entry per CDR3 protein. This table has around 750,000 distinct CDR3 sequences, 40% to 65% appearing once. This CDR3 region has 15 residues. V lost 0 bases and J 0 bases, leaving 9 bases between the germline ends. Overall study results and limits: Estimated diversity across one million T cells was deemed an underestimate. Diversity of TCR beta per million T cells declined in a roughly linear way with age.

The table lists this clonotype with a few counts. Its target is not known. V and J are TRBV12-3 or TRBV12-4 and TRBJ2-7, with D perhaps assigned TRBD1 or TRBD2 (5 bases each). Material: blood. The receptor was isolated from an elderly man in good health. The chain's CDR3 is CASSLAAGSSYEQYF. The CDR3 DNA sequence: TGTGCCAGCAGTTTAGCGGCAGGGAGCTCCTACGAGCAGTACTTC.